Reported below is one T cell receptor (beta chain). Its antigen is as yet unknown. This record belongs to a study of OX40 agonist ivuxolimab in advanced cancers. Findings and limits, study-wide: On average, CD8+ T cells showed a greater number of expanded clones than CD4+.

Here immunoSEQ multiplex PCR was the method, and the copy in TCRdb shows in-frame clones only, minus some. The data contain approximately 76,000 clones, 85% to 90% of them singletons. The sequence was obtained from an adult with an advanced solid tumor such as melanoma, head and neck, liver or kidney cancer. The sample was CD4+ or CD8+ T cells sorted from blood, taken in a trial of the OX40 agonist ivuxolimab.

The CDR3 nucleotides read TGTGCCAGTAGTATCGACAGGGCGGGCGGGGAGCTGTTTTTT. Its translation is CASSIDRAGGELFF. The rearrangement joins TRBV19 to TRBJ2-2; 7 bases are a match to TRBD1. With V trimmed by 3 bases and J by 7 bases, 5 bases remained unmatched. This CDR3 is built from 14 residues. The germline V gene encodes CDR1 LNHDA and CDR2 SQIVND (reference sequence).